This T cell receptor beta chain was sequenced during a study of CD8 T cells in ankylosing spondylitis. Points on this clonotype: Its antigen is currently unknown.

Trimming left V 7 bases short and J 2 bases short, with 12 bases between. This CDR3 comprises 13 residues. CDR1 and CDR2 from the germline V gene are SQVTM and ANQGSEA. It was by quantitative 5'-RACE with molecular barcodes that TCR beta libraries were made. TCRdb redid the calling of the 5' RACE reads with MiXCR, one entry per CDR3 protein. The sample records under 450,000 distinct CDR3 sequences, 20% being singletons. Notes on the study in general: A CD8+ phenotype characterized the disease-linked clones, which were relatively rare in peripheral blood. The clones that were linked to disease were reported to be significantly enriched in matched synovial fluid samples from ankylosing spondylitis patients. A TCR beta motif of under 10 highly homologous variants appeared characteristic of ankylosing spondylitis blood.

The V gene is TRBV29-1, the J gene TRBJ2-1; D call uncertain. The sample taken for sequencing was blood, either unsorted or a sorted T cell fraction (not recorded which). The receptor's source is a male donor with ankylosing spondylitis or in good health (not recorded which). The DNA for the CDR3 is TGCAGCGCCCAAAAAACCCCCTACAATGAGCAGTTCTTC. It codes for CSAQKTPYNEQFF.